The clone carrying this T cell receptor beta chain showed up just a few times. Germline V gene lookup returns CDR1 SEHNR and CDR2 FQNEAQ (reference sequence). The V end lost 1 base, the J end lost 1 base, and 7 bases lay between the germline ends. This CDR3 spans 14 amino acids. The sample is drawn from a study of T-cell memory formation after mild COVID-19. On the study more broadly: TCR clustering was largely donor specific.

Constant-segment primers and 5'RACE yielded cDNA libraries for TCR alpha and TCR beta, each carrying sample barcodes and UMIs. Each CDR3 protein is one row after TCRdb ran MiXCR on the 5' RACE reads. The sample holds 90,000 to 120,000 distinct CDR3 sequences, about 15% seen once. The receptor's source is a man between 18 and 35 years old who had mild COVID-19 (a few samples of this study predate the infection). Cell type and time point are not known. The chain links TRBV7-9 to TRBJ2-5, with D unclear. The sample taken for sequencing was PBMCs or a T cell subset sorted from them (not recorded which). The CDR3 region has the DNA TGTGCCAGCAGCTTAGATGAACGCCAAGAGACCCAGTACTTC. Translation: CASSLDERQETQYF.